The 32 T cell receptor beta chains presented below share a single source sample, sequenced in a study of low-dose radiotherapy and immunotherapy resistance in tumors (dated by TCRdb to between 2020 and 2023). In the paper's terms, the time point label means: after trial treatment. The treatment or condition label of this sample denotes: LDRT plus nivolumab, ipilimumab, low-dose cyclophosphamide and aspirin (RACIN trial). Sequenced on an Illumina HiSeq 2500. Superscript III and a set of TRAV- and TRBV-specific primers were used to synthesize first-strand cDNA, so that both TCRalpha and TCRbeta chains were covered. TCRs were amplified with Phusion for about 18 PCR cycles using a constant-region primer together with the adapter attached to the V primers. In-frame beta chains were kept once TCRdb had trimmed the public reads at Q25 with fastp and called clones with MiXCR. A single entry per CDR3 protein holds the most common genes and DNA from its merged rows. This sample is represented by tens of thousands of distinct CDR3 sequences; less than 30% of them were singletons. The top ten constitute roughly 9.1% of the sample.

The sequences come from PBMCs, collected after low-dose radiotherapy plus immunotherapy. These receptors all stem from a male donor with prostate cancer.

This clonotype came up many times. The rearrangement joins TRBV6-2 or TRBV6-3 to TRBJ2-1, with 7 bases aligning to TRBD1. The germline V gene encodes CDR1 MNHEY and CDR2 SVGEGT. Losses at the gene ends were 8 bases for V and 0 bases for J; bases not matched to a gene: 10. The CDR3 is 16 amino acids. CDR3 DNA: TGTGCCAGCCGAAAATCAGGGGGTGGCTCCTACAATGAGCAGTTCTTC. Its protein product is CASRKSGGGSYNEQFF.

This clonotype has ten or more counts. The V call is TRBV29-1, the J call TRBJ1-4; 7 positions agree with TRBD1. Per the germline V gene, CDR1 is SQVTM and CDR2 is ANQGSEA. The CDR3 is made up of 13 amino acids. Trimming removed 7 bases from V and 8 bases from J; junction bases left unmatched: 10. Here the CDR3 reads CSAEDRIGEKLFF. In DNA form, the CDR3 reads TGCAGCGCCGAGGACAGGATTGGCGAAAAACTGTTTTTT.

This clonotype was detected many times. The chain joins TRBV5-6 to TRBJ1-6; TRBD1 aligns across 7 bases. V trimming: 3 bases; J trimming: 7 bases; junction bases outside the gene matches: 7. The CDR3 has 15 residues. Per germline, CDR1 SGHDT and CDR2 YYEEEE. The chain's CDR3 is CASSSLTGDNSPLHF. In DNA form, the CDR3 reads TGTGCCAGCAGCTCGTTAACAGGGGACAATTCACCCCTCCACTTT. The full variable domain, completed using reference TRBV5-6 and TRBJ1-6, is DAGVTQSPTHLIKTRGQQVTLRCSPKSGHDTVSWYQQALGQGPQFIFQYYEEEERQRGNFPDRFSGHQFPNYSSELNVNALLLGDSALYLCASSSLTGDNSPLHFGNGTRLTVT.

For this clonotype: A far more abundant clone sits one base away, making this likely a read error. The gene calls are TRBV27 and TRBJ2-1; 8 nucleotides match TRBD2. This CDR3 region has 14 residues. V shed 6 bases and J 10 bases; nucleotides not matched to a gene: 11. The germline gives CDR1 MNHEY, CDR2 SMNVEV (reference sequence). CDR3 sequence (DNA): TGTGCCAGCAGGCCGGGGGGGCCCACCTACGAGCAGTTCTTC. It specifies CASRPGGPTYEQFF.

This clonotype was detected ten times or more. CDR3 amino acids: CASSSTRTTGNTEAFF. The CDR3 nucleotides are TGTGCCAGCAGTTCCACACGAACGACGGGGAACACTGAAGCTTTCTTT. The gene calls are TRBV28 and TRBJ1-1; D gene ambiguous. Germline CDR1 MDHEN, CDR2 SYDVKM. CDR3 length: 16 amino acids. Trimming removed 4 bases from V and 1 base from J, with 16 bases in between.

This clonotype was seen many times. The rearrangement joins TRBV28 to TRBJ2-7; 8 bases are a match to TRBD2. The CDR3 totals 14 residues. V dropped 7 bases and J dropped 0; count of bases not matched to a gene: 5. Germline V gene sequence: CDR1 MDHEN, CDR2 SYDVKM. The CDR3 region has the DNA TGTGCCAGCATCTCGGGAGGGACCTCCTACGAGCAGTACTTC. Its translation: CASISGGTSYEQYF. The full variable domain, with the rest looked up from reference TRBV28 and TRBJ2-7, is DVKVTQSSRYLVKRTGEKVFLECVQDMDHENMFWYRQDPGLGLRLIYFSYDVKMKEKGDIPEGYSVSREKKERFSLILESASTNQTSMYLCASISGGTSYEQYFGPGTRLTVT.

This clonotype was counted ten times or more. The chain uses TRBV7-8 and TRBJ2-7; D is possibly TRBD2 (6 bases). V was cut by 4 bases and J by 4 bases, with 11 bases left in between. The CDR3 spans 13 residues. CDR1 is SGHVS and CDR2 is FQNEAQ in the germline V gene. CDR3 DNA: TGTGCCAGCAGCTCCCTCGGGGGTTACGAGCAGTACTTC. Translation gives CASSSLGGYEQYF.

This clonotype was counted many times. The genes are TRBV7-8 and TRBJ2-1, with TRBD2 identical over 12 bases. This CDR3 is 16 amino acids long. Per the germline V gene, CDR1 is SGHVS and CDR2 is FQNEAQ. The V and J ends lost 5 bases and 4 bases, in that order; junction bases with no gene match: 6. The DNA of the CDR3 is TGTGCCAGCAGCCCTAGGGGGACTAGCGGGTACAATGAGCAGTTCTTC. Its translation is CASSPRGTSGYNEQFF. The complete variable domain, with remaining parts taken from reference TRBV7-8 and TRBJ2-1, reads GAGVSQSPRYKVAKRGQDVALRCDPISGHVSLFWYQQALGQGPEFLTYFQNEAQLDKSGLPSDRFFAERPEGSVSTLKIQRTQQEDSAVYLCASSPRGTSGYNEQFFGPGTRLTVL.

Many counts were recorded for this clonotype. The genes are TRBV2 and TRBJ1-1, with D possibly TRBD1 on 6 matching bases. This CDR3 has 15 amino acids. In germline, CDR1 is SNHLY, CDR2 FYNNEI. Trimming removed 6 bases from V and 7 bases from J, with 21 bases in between. The DNA of the CDR3 is TGTGCCAGCAGGCCCGACAGGTGGAAGGATGGTGAAGCTTTCTTT. Translated, it gives CASRPDRWKDGEAFF.

Concerning this clonotype: It differs at one base from a far larger clone, so likely a read error. The chain joins TRBV6-1 to TRBJ2-7; tentatively, D is TRBD1 (6 bases). The V end lost 4 bases, the J end lost 2 bases, and 15 bases lay between the germline ends. Germline V lookup: CDR1 MNHNS, CDR2 SASEGT. CDR3 size: 15 residues. The CDR3 DNA reads as TGTGCCAGCAGTGGAAGGCAGGGGACGACCTACGAGCAGTACTTC. Residues: CASSGRQGTTYEQYF.

Many counts were recorded for this clonotype. The chain has TRBV29-1 and TRBJ2-1; 7 nucleotides line up with TRBD1. Per germline, CDR1 SQVTM and CDR2 ANQGSEA. With V trimmed by 7 bases and J by 7 bases, 7 bases remained unmatched. The CDR3 is 12 residues long. CDR3 sequence reads: CSGDRSGNEQFF. CDR3 in DNA: TGCAGCGGGGACAGATCTGGGAATGAGCAGTTCTTC.

This clonotype was seen at least ten times. The rearrangement links TRBV10-2 to TRBJ2-2, with a possible D match to TRBD2 (5 bases). Per the germline V gene, CDR1 is WSHSY and CDR2 is SAAADI. V dropped 0 bases and J dropped 8 bases, with 25 bases sitting between them. This CDR3 spans 19 amino acids. The CDR3 DNA reads as TGCGCCAGCAGTGAGTCGACTCTGAATTGGGCGAGAGGGTCGGGGGAGCTGTTTTTT. Its protein is CASSESTLNWARGSGELFF.

This clonotype has a count of ten or more. The chain employs TRBV2 and TRBJ1-1; D is unclear. Germline V gene lookup returns CDR1 SNHLY and CDR2 FYNNEI. The CDR3 is 13 residues long. Trimming removed 7 bases from V and 1 base from J, with 10 bases in between. CDR3 loop: CASTWTENTEAFF. The DNA for the CDR3 is TGTGCCAGCACCTGGACCGAGAACACTGAAGCTTTCTTT.

This clonotype was counted at least ten times. V usage is TRBV5-1 and J usage is TRBJ2-1, with D hard to call. The CDR3 contains 15 residues. Germline CDR1 reads SGHRS; CDR2 reads YFSETQ. The V end was cut by 4 bases, the J end by 1 base, with 12 bases between. The CDR3 is CASSAPDVSYNEQFF. Written as DNA, the CDR3 is TGCGCCAGCAGCGCCCCGGACGTTTCCTACAATGAGCAGTTCTTC. The whole variable domain, remainder taken from reference TRBV5-1 and TRBJ2-1, is KAGVTQTPRYLIKTRGQQVTLSCSPISGHRSVSWYQQTPGQGLQFLFEYFSETQRNKGNFPGRFSGRQFSNSRSEMNVSTLELGDSALYLCASSAPDVSYNEQFFGPGTRLTVL.

At least ten counts were recorded for this clonotype. The chain uses TRBV7-2 and TRBJ2-7; 7 bases agree with TRBD1. J lost 2 bases, V lost 0 bases, and 4 bases had no gene match. CDR1 is SGHTA and CDR2 is FQGNSA in the germline V gene. The CDR3 consists of 15 residues. The CDR3 loop reads CASSLAPTGTYEQYF. CDR3 in DNA: TGTGCCAGCAGCTTAGCACCGACAGGGACCTACGAGCAGTACTTC.

About this clonotype itself: This likely traces to a read error, being one base from a far larger clone. The chain links TRBV26 to TRBJ2-7; TRBD2 is the table's D call, not checked against the DNA. TRBV26 is reported as a pseudogene. The CDR3 length is 14 residues. CDR3 loop: CATRLAGDAYEQYF. The CDR3 bases are TGTGCCACCCGCCTAGCGGGGGACGCCTACGAGCAGTACTTC.

In its sample, this clonotype was seen a few times. The chain's CDR3 is CASSLGLETQYF. The CDR3 nucleotides are TGTGCCAGCAGCTTAGGGTTGGAGACCCAGTACTTC. The chain combines TRBV11-2 with TRBJ2-5; D is unresolved. The V gene lost 1 base and the J gene lost 5 bases, with 5 bases spanning the gap. In germline, CDR1 is SGHAT, CDR2 FQNNGV. The CDR3 consists of 12 residues.

This clonotype was recorded many times. The chain couples TRBV9 to TRBJ2-2; D is possibly TRBD1 (5 bases). CDR3 size: 15 residues. V was pared by 3 bases and J by 6 bases, with 15 bases between. Germline CDR1 and CDR2: SGDLS and YYNGEE. CDR3 DNA sequence: TGTGCCAGCAGCGCCGGCCAGGGTTATGCCGGGGAGCTGTTTTTT. It yields the protein CASSAGQGYAGELFF.

This clonotype occurred many times. J is TRBJ2-3 and V is TRBV7-2; 12 bases are a match to TRBD2. There are 17 residues in the CDR3. From germline, CDR1 is SGHTA and CDR2 FQGNSA. J was trimmed by 5 bases and V by 4 bases; bases with no gene match: 10. The CDR3 reads CASSWGTSGSRRDTQYF. DNA for the CDR3: TGTGCCAGCAGCTGGGGGACTAGCGGGTCCAGACGAGATACGCAGTATTTT.

In its sample, this clonotype was seen many times. The chain joins TRBV28 to TRBJ1-2, with D unclear. CDR3 length: 12 amino acids. V lost 3 bases, J lost 8 bases, and 10 bases lay in between. Germline CDR1 reads MDHEN; CDR2 reads SYDVKM. CDR3 residues: CASSFQRRGYTF. The CDR3, as DNA: TGTGCCAGCAGTTTTCAGAGAAGGGGCTACACCTTC.

This clonotype has at least ten counts. V is TRBV6-1 and J is TRBJ2-3; a possible D gene is TRBD2 (5 bases). Germline V gene lookup returns CDR1 MNHNS and CDR2 SASEGT. This CDR3 contains 13 residues. With 8 bases removed from V and 5 bases from J, the gap between germline ends came to 14 bases. DNA for the CDR3: TGTGCCAGCGCAGTGCTCCGGGGAGATACGCAGTATTTT. It is translated as CASAVLRGDTQYF.

This clonotype was detected a few times. CDR3 protein: CATESGGPPDTQYF. The CDR3 nucleotides are TGTGCCACCGAGAGCGGGGGGCCCCCCGATACGCAGTATTTT. The rearrangement joins TRBV2 to TRBJ2-3, with 9 bases fitting TRBD2. The germline CDR1 and CDR2 sequences are SNHLY and FYNNEI. The length of the CDR3 is 14 residues. The ends lost 10 bases at V and 6 bases at J; junction bases unmatched: 11. Supplemented by reference TRBV2 and TRBJ2-3, the full variable domain reads EPEVTQTPSHQVTQMGQEVILRCVPISNHLYFYWYRQILGQKVEFLVSFYNNEISEKSEIFDDQFSVERPDGSNFTLKIRSTKLEDSAMYFCATESGGPPDTQYFGPGTRLTVL.

There are a few counts of this clonotype. The chain couples TRBV27 to TRBJ2-7; 11 bases align to TRBD2. Trimming at V came to 1 base and at J to 7 bases, leaving 6 bases not matched to a gene. This CDR3 is built from 15 residues. CDR1 is MNHEY and CDR2 is SMNVEV in the germline V gene (reference sequence). The CDR3, as DNA: TGTGCCAGCAGTTTATTTACTAGCGGGAGCGGAGAGCAGTACTTC. Protein sequence: CASSLFTSGSGEQYF.

For this clonotype: This sequence is one base from a far larger clone and is likely a read error. The V and J genes are TRBV7-8 and TRBJ2-5; either TRBD1 or TRBD2 may supply D (6 bases each). This CDR3 is built from 16 residues. V shed 6 bases and J shed 11 bases, with 28 bases lying between them. Germline CDR1 and CDR2: SGHVS and FQNEAQ. The CDR3 DNA reads TGTGCCAGCAGGTACAGGGCGGGGATTTCCTACAATGAGCAGTACTTC. Amino acid sequence: CASRYRAGISYNEQYF.

This clonotype was observed many times. The chain links TRBV12-3 or TRBV12-4 to TRBJ2-3, with unresolved D. The CDR3 contains 14 residues. The V gene lost 5 bases and the J gene lost 2 bases, with 11 bases spanning the gap. CDR3 DNA: TGTGCCAGCAGTCACAGAGACCCCACAGATACGCAGTATTTT. Residues: CASSHRDPTDTQYF.

This clonotype is medium-sized. The chain links TRBV28 to TRBJ2-1; perhaps D is TRBD1 or TRBD2 (5 bases each). Germline lookup yields CDR1 MDHEN and CDR2 SYDVKM. V was shortened by 7 bases and J by 7 bases, with 17 bases between the two germline ends. The CDR3 totals 14 residues. CDR3 protein: CASIGAARANEQFF. The CDR3 DNA sequence: TGTGCCAGCATCGGGGCAGCCCGGGCGAATGAGCAGTTCTTC.

This clonotype was seen repeatedly, ten times or more. The genes are TRBV3-1 and TRBJ1-2; D call uncertain. Trimming stripped 0 bases from V and 8 bases from J, with 13 bases between. CDR3 size: 14 residues. Germline V gene lookup returns CDR1 LGHDT and CDR2 YNNKEL (reference sequence). The CDR3 DNA reads as TGTGCCAGCAGCCAAGAAGGACTAGGGATCGGCTACACCTTC. The encoded protein is CASSQEGLGIGYTF.

This clonotype was counted at least ten times. The V and J genes are TRBV25-1 and TRBJ1-2; possible D gene TRBD1, 5 bases. This CDR3 is 12 amino acids long. V gave up 4 bases and J gave up 6 bases, with 9 bases separating them. Germline values: CDR1 MGHDK, CDR2 SYGVNS. This chain's CDR3 is CASSGQFDGYTF. CDR3 bases: TGTGCCAGCAGTGGACAGTTTGATGGCTACACCTTC.

In the case of this clonotype: An end of the junction differs from the germline gene, which may be a read error. CDR3 amino acids: CASSYNRPAYEQYF. The CDR3 nucleotides are TGTGCTAGCAGCTATAACAGACCAGCCTACGAGCAGTACTTC. This chain uses TRBV7-7 with TRBJ2-7, with D uncertain. The CDR3 length is 14 residues. Germline lookup yields CDR1 SSHAT and CDR2 FNYEAQ (reference sequence).

The V call is TRBV11-2, the J call TRBJ2-5, with 12 bases fitting TRBD2. CDR3 size: 18 residues. The junction had 10 bases not matched to a gene; V was cut back by 3 bases and J by 2 bases. Germline lookup yields CDR1 SGHAT and CDR2 FQNNGV. CDR3 sequence (DNA): TGTGCCAGCAGCTTGACTAGCGGGGGCCGAACCGATCAAGAGACCCAGTACTTC. This encodes CASSLTSGGRTDQETQYF.

The chain is built from TRBV20-1 and TRBJ2-1, with 7 bases identical to TRBD2. Looked up from germline, CDR1 is DFQATT and CDR2 is SNEGSKA (reference sequence). This CDR3 spans 15 amino acids. The ends lost 1 base at V and 0 bases at J; junction bases unmatched: 3. In nucleotides, the CDR3 is TGCAGTGCTAGAGTTGCTAGCGGCTCCTACAATGAGCAGTTCTTC. Its protein product is CSARVASGSYNEQFF.

The V call is TRBV5-4, the J call TRBJ2-7; no clear D. CDR1 SGHNT and CDR2 YYREEE come from the germline V gene (reference sequence). CDR3 length: 15 residues. The germline V and J ends were trimmed by 0 bases and 3 bases, with 13 bases remaining between them. CDR3 nucleotides: TGTGCCAGCAGCTTGGGATCTAGATTGGGCTACGAGCAGTACTTC. Protein product: CASSLGSRLGYEQYF.